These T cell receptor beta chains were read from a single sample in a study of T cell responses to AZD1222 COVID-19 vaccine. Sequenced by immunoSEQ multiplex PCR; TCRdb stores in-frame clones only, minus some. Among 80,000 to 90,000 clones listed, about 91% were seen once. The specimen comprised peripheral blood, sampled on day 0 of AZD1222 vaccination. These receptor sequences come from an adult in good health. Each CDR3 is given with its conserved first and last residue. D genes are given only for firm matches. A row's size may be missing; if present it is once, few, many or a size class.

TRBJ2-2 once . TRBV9 TGTGCCAGCAGCGTCACATACGCGAACACCGGGGAGCTGTTTTTT CASSVTYANTGELFF
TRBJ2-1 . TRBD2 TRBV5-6 TGTGCCAGCAGCCGGACTAGCGGACACAGCTCCTACAATGAGCAGTTCTTC CASSRTSGHSSYNEQFF
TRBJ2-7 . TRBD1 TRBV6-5 TGTGCCAGCAGTCTAATTCCGGACAGGGTGGACGAGCAGTACTTC CASSLIPDRVDEQYF
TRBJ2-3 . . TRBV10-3 TGTGCCATCAGTGAGTCGAAGGGGGAGGGCACAGATACGCAGTATTTT CAISESKGEGTDTQYF
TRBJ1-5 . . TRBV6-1 TGTGCCAGCAGTGAGCTGGCGCTGCCCCAGCATTTT CASSELALPQHF
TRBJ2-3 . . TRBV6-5 TGTGCCAGCAGAAAGGGTGATACGCAGTATTTT CASRKGDTQYF
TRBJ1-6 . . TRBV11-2 TGTGCCAGCAGCGCAATACGGGGCGTGAATTCACCCCTCCACTTT CASSAIRGVNSPLHF
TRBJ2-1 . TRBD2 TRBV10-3 TGTGCCATCAGCGCGACTAGCGGGACCTACAATGAGCAGTTCTTC CAISATSGTYNEQFF
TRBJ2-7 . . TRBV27 TGTGCCAGCAGTTTAAACTCGAGGGTCGGGGGCGAGCAGTACTTC CASSLNSRVGGEQYF
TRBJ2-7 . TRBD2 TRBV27 TGTGCCAGCCCCGGGGGGAGCTCCTACGAGCAGTACTTC CASPGGSSYEQYF
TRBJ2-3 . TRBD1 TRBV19 TGTGCCAGTAGTTCCAGTCGGGACAGGGGAGGGGATACGCAGTATTTT CASSSSRDRGGDTQYF
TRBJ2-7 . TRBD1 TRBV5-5 TGTGCCAGCAGCTGGGGGACAGGGGTCTCCTACGAGCAGTACTTC CASSWGTGVSYEQYF
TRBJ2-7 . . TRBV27 TGTGCCAGCAGTTCAACGGAACAGGGACAGCAGTACTTC CASSSTEQGQQYF
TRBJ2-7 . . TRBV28 TGTGCCAGCAGTCCCCCGGGCCCAACCTCCTACGAGCAGTACTTC CASSPPGPTSYEQYF
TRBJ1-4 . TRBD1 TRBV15 TGTGCCACCTTAGGGACAGGGCCCACAGAGCTCAATGAAAAACTGTTTTTT CATLGTGPTELNEKLFF
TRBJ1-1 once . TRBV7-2 TGTGCCAGCAGCTTAGACTTGGATTTCACTGAAGCTTTCTTT CASSLDLDFTEAFF
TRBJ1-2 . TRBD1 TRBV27 TGTGCCAGCAGTTTATTTGGGACAGGGAACAACTATGGCTACACCTTC CASSLFGTGNNYGYTF
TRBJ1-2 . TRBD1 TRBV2 TGTGCCAGCAAGGGACAGCCAGACTATGGCTACACCTTC CASKGQPDYGYTF
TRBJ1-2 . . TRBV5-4 TGTGCCAGCAGCCTTGGCGACAACTATGGCTACACCTTC CASSLGDNYGYTF
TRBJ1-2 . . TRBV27 TGTGCCAGCAGTTTCCGGTCGGGAGCTAACTATGGCTACACCTTC CASSFRSGANYGYTF
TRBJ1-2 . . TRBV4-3 TGCGCCAGCAGCCAAGATCCCTTGGGAGGCTACACCTTC CASSQDPLGGYTF
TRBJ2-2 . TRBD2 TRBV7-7 TGTGCCAGCAGCAACGGACTAGCGGGGAACACCGGGGAGCTGTTTTTT CASSNGLAGNTGELFF
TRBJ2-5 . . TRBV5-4 TGTGCCAGCAGCTTTGGGGTCGGACAAGAGACCCAGTACTTC CASSFGVGQETQYF
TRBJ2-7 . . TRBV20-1 TGCAGTGCGCGGCGTTTGAGCGAGCAGTACTTC CSARRLSEQYF
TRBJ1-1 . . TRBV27 TGTGCCAGCAGTTTAGGGGGGGGAACTGAAGCTTTCTTT CASSLGGGTEAFF
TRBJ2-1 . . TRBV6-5 TGTGCCAGCAGTTCCCCCCTAGGAAGTGAGCAGTTCTTC CASSSPLGSEQFF
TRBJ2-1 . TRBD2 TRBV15 TGTGCCACCAGCCGAGACACAGCGGGAATGCGCAATGAGCAGTTCTTC CATSRDTAGMRNEQFF
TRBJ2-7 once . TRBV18 TGTGCCAGCTCACCACCGCAAGCCGAGCAGTACTTC CASSPPQAEQYF
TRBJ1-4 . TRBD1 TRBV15 TGTGCCACCAGCAGACCCCCAGGGGGTACCGCTAATGAAAAACTGTTTTTT CATSRPPGGTANEKLFF
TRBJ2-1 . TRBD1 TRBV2 TGTGCCAGCAGCCGACAGGGAAGTTCCTATGAGCAGTTCTTC CASSRQGSSYEQFF
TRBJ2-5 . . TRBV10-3 TGTGCCACCGTACAAGAGACCCAGTACTTC CATVQETQYF
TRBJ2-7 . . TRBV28 TGTGCCAGCAGTACGGGGACCCCGCACGAGCAGTACTTC CASSTGTPHEQYF
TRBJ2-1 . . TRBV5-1 TGCGCCAGCAGCTTGGCGGGCAATGAGCAGTTCTTC CASSLAGNEQFF
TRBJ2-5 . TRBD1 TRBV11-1 TGTGCCAGCAGCACCTGGACAGGGGTAGCTGGAGAGACCCAGTACTTC CASSTWTGVAGETQYF
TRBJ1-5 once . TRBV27 TGTGCCAGCACGTACGGGGGTCAGCCCCAGCATTTT CASTYGGQPQHF
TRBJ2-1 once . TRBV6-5 TGTGCCAGCAGTTATCACAATGAGCAGTTCTTC CASSYHNEQFF
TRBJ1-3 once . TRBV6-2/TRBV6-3 TGTGCCAGCAGTTACGTGAGGGTCGGAAACACCATATATTTT CASSYVRVGNTIYF
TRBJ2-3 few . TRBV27 TGTGCCAGCACTCGGACGGATACCCGCGGCACAGATACGCAGTATTTT CASTRTDTRGTDTQYF
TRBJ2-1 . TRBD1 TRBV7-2 TGTGCCAGCAGCGCACACAGGGGGAAGCGGAATTCTGAGCAGTTCTTC CASSAHRGKRNSEQFF
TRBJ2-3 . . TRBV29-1 TGCAGCGCTGTCCCGATGACCGTCACAGATACGCAGTATTTT CSAVPMTVTDTQYF
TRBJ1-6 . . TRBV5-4 TGTGCCAGCAGCATCGAGAGAGGAAATTCACCCCTCCACTTT CASSIERGNSPLHF
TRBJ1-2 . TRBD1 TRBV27 TGTGCCAGCAGTTTAGGACAGGACCGTTGGTATGGCTACACCTTC CASSLGQDRWYGYTF
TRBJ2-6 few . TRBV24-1 TGTGCCACCAGTGATTTGGGCGGGACCGGACCTGGGGCCAACGTCCTGACTTTC CATSDLGGTGPGANVLTF
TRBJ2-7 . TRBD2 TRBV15 TGTGCCACCAGCAGAGGGGGACTAGCTGGTTACGAGCAGTACTTC CATSRGGLAGYEQYF
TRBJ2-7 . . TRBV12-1 TGTGCCAGCAGCGGGGGACAGGGATGCTACGAGCAGTACTTC CASSGGQGCYEQYF
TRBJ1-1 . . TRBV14 TGTGCCAGCAGCCGACAGGAGAACACTGAAGCTTTCTTT CASSRQENTEAFF
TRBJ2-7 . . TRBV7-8 TGTGCCAGCAGGGGTAGGGACGGAGCCTACGAGCAGTACTTC CASRGRDGAYEQYF
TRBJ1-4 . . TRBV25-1 TGTGCCAGCAGTGCGGGGTTTACTAATGAAAAACTGTTTTTT CASSAGFTNEKLFF
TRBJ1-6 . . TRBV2 TGTGCCAGCAGTGTCGAACAGGCTAGGGATTCACCCCTCCACTTT CASSVEQARDSPLHF
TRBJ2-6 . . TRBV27 TGTGCCAGCAGTTTATCTACGGCCAACGTCCTGACTTTC CASSLSTANVLTF
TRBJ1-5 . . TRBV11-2 TGTGCCAGCAGCTTGAGTACAGGCCTCAATCAGCCCCAGCATTTT CASSLSTGLNQPQHF
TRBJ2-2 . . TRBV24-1 TGTGCCACCAGCCCGTGGGGGTCCGGGGAGCTGTTTTTT CATSPWGSGELFF
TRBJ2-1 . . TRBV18 TGTGCCAGCTCACCGGAGTCGGCAGTAGAGTACAATGAGCAGTTCTTC CASSPESAVEYNEQFF
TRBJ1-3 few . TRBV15 TGTGCCACCACCAAGGACGGAAGCTCTGGAAACACCATATATTTT CATTKDGSSGNTIYF
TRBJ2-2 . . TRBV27 TGTGCCAGCAGTTATTTGGGCTTCTCGAACACCGGGGAGCTGTTTTTT CASSYLGFSNTGELFF
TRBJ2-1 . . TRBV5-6 TGTGCCAGCAGCTTGACCAATGAGCAGTTCTTC CASSLTNEQFF
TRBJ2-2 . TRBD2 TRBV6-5 TGTGCCAAGAGACTAGCGGAATGCACCGGGGAGCTGTTTTTT CAKRLAECTGELFF
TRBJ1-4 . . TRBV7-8 TGTGCCAGCAGCCTCCAAGGAGAAAAACTGTTTTTT CASSLQGEKLFF